The table lists the clone carrying this T cell receptor (beta chain) with a few counts. As yet, its antigen is unknown. This entry comes from a study of T cells after yellow fever vaccination. Study-wide background: Researchers used SMART-Seq v4 Ultra Low Input to prepare fractions that had low cell numbers. Overall study results and limits: Clones from primary vaccination mostly reappeared after the booster (around 97% CD4, over 85% CD8). Researchers noted that a small share of clonotypes showed up in both CD4 and CD8 compartments.

Conversion of TCR transcripts into cDNA relied on 5'RACE template switching, which added a universal primer site and UMIs. Each CDR3 protein is one row after TCRdb ran MiXCR on the 5' RACE reads. The table records 200,000 to 300,000 distinct CDR3 sequences, 10% to 15% of them present only once. The germline gives CDR1 GTSNPN, CDR2 SVGIG (reference sequence). With 4 bases removed from V and 0 bases from J, the gap between germline ends came to 3 bases. The CDR3 is 11 amino acids. The chain combines TRBV30 with TRBJ1-2; D is undetermined. The sequencing used CD4+ T cells sorted from PBMCs, collected 45 days after the yellow fever booster vaccination. The TCR sequence derives from a man aged 25 to 40 who received the YFV17D yellow fever vaccine. The CDR3: CAWNTNYGYTF. The CDR3 coding sequence is TGTGCCTGGAACACTAACTATGGCTACACCTTC.